The 2 T cell receptor beta chains reported below all come from one sample, sequenced in a study of shared clonotypes between healthy human individuals. Sequencing was performed with immunoSEQ multiplex PCR; in TCRdb, only in-frame clones are kept and a portion is missing. Among more than 2 million clones listed, approximately 96% were seen once. Material for sequencing was naive CD4+ T cells sorted from blood. As to subset: CD45RA+ positively selected. These receptors came from a man between 18 and 35 years old in good health.

The V and J genes are TRBV28 and TRBJ2-7; no reliable D call. V was trimmed by 4 bases and J by 4 bases, leaving 14 bases between them. Germline CDR1 and CDR2: MDHEN and SYDVKM. The CDR3 is 14 amino acids. The CDR3 sequence is CASSSPSDIYEQYF. The CDR3 DNA follows: TGTGCCAGCAGTTCCCCTTCGGATATTTACGAGCAGTACTTC.

The rearrangement joins TRBV13 to TRBJ2-5, with 10 bases that match TRBD1. This CDR3 is built from 15 residues. Germline lookup yields CDR1 PRHDT and CDR2 FYEKMQ (reference sequence). V lost 0 bases, J lost 5 bases, and 3 bases stayed unmatched. In DNA form, the CDR3 reads TGTGCCAGCAGCTTAGGGACAGGGGGCGGGGAGACCCAGTACTTC. Translating it yields CASSLGTGGGETQYF.